One and the same sample provided the 26 T cell receptor beta chains below, sequenced in a study of T-cell memory formation after mild COVID-19. TCRdb analysed the 5' RACE reads with MiXCR anew, one entry per CDR3 protein. Among a few hundred thousand distinct CDR3 sequences listed, roughly 13% were seen once. The material sequenced was PBMCs or a T cell subset sorted from them (not recorded which). Receptors were obtained from a man aged 18 to 29 who had mild COVID-19 (a few samples of this study predate the infection). Cell type and time point are not known.

The rearrangement uses TRBV5-1 and TRBJ2-7; 10 bases align to TRBD2. This CDR3 is built from 15 residues. Trimming at V came to 7 bases and at J to 1 base, leaving 8 bases not matched to a gene. Germline V gene data show CDR1 as SGHRS and CDR2 as YFSETQ. The CDR3 nucleotides read TGCGCCAGCGGGCCCGGGACTAGCGAGTCCTACGAGCAGTACTTC. It yields the protein CASGPGTSESYEQYF.

This clonotype has at least ten counts. The chain has TRBV4-2 and TRBJ2-5; 11 bases line up with TRBD2. Losses at the gene ends were 0 bases for V and 5 bases for J; bases not matched to a gene: 2. In germline, CDR1 is LGHNA, CDR2 YNFKEQ. CDR3 size: 15 residues. The CDR3 DNA reads as TGTGCCAGCAGCCAAGATAGCGGGGGGGCCGAGACCCAGTACTTC. This translates into CASSQDSGGAETQYF.

This clonotype was seen only a few times. V and J are TRBV4-1 and TRBJ2-3; 9 positions agree with TRBD1. With 5 bases clipped from V and 5 bases from J, the junction kept 8 bases outside the gene matches. Germline values: CDR1 MGHRA, CDR2 YSYEKL. This CDR3 is 15 amino acids long. The CDR3 region has the DNA TGCGCCAGCAGCTCACAGGGGGCGCGGATAGATACGCAGTATTTT. Residues: CASSSQGARIDTQYF.

This chain links TRBV4-1 with TRBJ1-6, with no clear D. V lost 2 bases and J 7 bases, leaving 9 bases between the germline ends. Germline values: CDR1 MGHRA, CDR2 YSYEKL. The CDR3 totals 14 residues. CDR3 sequence reads: CASSQRLGNSPLHF. DNA for the CDR3: TGCGCCAGCAGCCAAAGACTGGGAAATTCACCCCTCCACTTT.

This clonotype was detected ten times or more. The CDR3 reads CASSQLAGGSSGELFF. The CDR3 bases are TGTGCCAGCAGCCAACTAGCGGGGGGTTCCTCCGGGGAGCTGTTTTTT. The chain carries TRBV7-8 and TRBJ2-2; 12 positions match TRBD2. Trimming cost V 5 bases and J 6 bases; bases outside gene matches: 7. Germline CDR1 and CDR2: SGHVS and FQNEAQ. This CDR3 contains 16 residues.

V is TRBV5-1 and J is TRBJ2-1; D might be TRBD2 (5 bases). The CDR3 sequence is 16 residues long. Per germline, CDR1 SGHRS and CDR2 YFSETQ. V lost 1 base to trimming and J lost 9 bases, with 20 bases between them. CDR3 DNA sequence: TGCGCCAGCAGCTTGCAAGGGAGTTGGGCACACAGTGAGCAGTTCTTC. Residues: CASSLQGSWAHSEQFF.

This clonotype was observed a handful of times. The chain joins TRBV7-9 to TRBJ2-1; D not certain. V gave up 5 bases and J gave up 2 bases, with 7 bases separating them. The germline V gene encodes CDR1 SEHNR and CDR2 FQNEAQ (reference sequence). This CDR3 has 13 amino acids. Written as DNA, the CDR3 is TGTGCCAGCAGCGGGATTCCCTACAATGAGCAGTTCTTC. Protein sequence: CASSGIPYNEQFF.

This clonotype was seen a handful of times. The chain recombines TRBV27 with TRBJ1-6; a weak D match, TRBD1 (5 bases). Trimming pared 8 bases from V and 4 bases from J, leaving 18 bases between. CDR1 is MNHEY and CDR2 is SMNVEV in the germline V gene (reference sequence). The CDR3 covers 16 residues. The CDR3 bases are TGTGCCAGCGGAAGTCGGGGGGTTCTTTATAATTCACCCCTCCACTTT. Translated: CASGSRGVLYNSPLHF.

The chain uses TRBV5-8 and TRBJ2-1; a possible D gene is TRBD1 (6 bases). V lost 4 bases, J lost 8 bases, and 16 bases lay in between. Germline loops: CDR1 SGHTS, CDR2 YDEGEE. The CDR3 extends over 14 amino acids. The CDR3: CASSPGDISDEQFF. DNA for the CDR3: TGTGCCAGCAGCCCCGGGGACATCTCCGATGAGCAGTTCTTC. Full variable domain (missing parts from reference TRBV5-8 and TRBJ2-1): EAGVTQSPTHLIKTRGQQATLRCSPISGHTSVYWYQQALGLGLQFLLWYDEGEERNRGNFPPRFSGRQFPNYSSELNVNALELEDSALYLCASSPGDISDEQFFGPGTRLTVL.

The rearrangement joins TRBV5-1 to TRBJ2-7; D may be TRBD1 (6 bases). Trimming removed 4 bases from V and 2 bases from J, with 13 bases in between. Germline loops: CDR1 SGHRS, CDR2 YFSETQ. This CDR3 has 14 residues. The CDR3: CASSGGQIAYEQYF. Written as DNA, the CDR3 is TGCGCCAGCAGCGGAGGACAGATCGCCTACGAGCAGTACTTC.

This clonotype was picked up a small number of times. This rearrangement joins TRBV7-2 to TRBJ1-4, with D unclear. Germline V lookup: CDR1 SGHTA, CDR2 FQGNSA. This CDR3 comprises 13 residues. The ends were cut back, 1 base at V and 8 bases at J, with 8 bases in the middle. The CDR3 sequence: CASSLVGEEKLFF. The CDR3 DNA reads TGTGCCAGCAGCTTAGTGGGAGAAGAAAAACTGTTTTTT.

The chain links TRBV11-2 to TRBJ2-2; TRBD2 aligns across 9 bases. Germline assignment: CDR1 SGHAT and CDR2 FQNNGV. V lost 4 bases, J lost 2 bases, and 11 bases stayed unmatched. The CDR3 is 18 residues long. The CDR3 DNA is TGTGCCAGCAGCTCGGGCCGGCGACTAGCGGTAAACACCGGGGAGCTGTTTTTT. This codes for CASSSGRRLAVNTGELFF.

This clonotype occurred a few times. CDR3 DNA: TGTGCCAGCAGTTACATGGGGGAAAGAAGAGAGACCCAGTACTTC. Its protein is CASSYMGERRETQYF. The gene calls are TRBV6-6 and TRBJ2-5, with D perhaps being TRBD1 or TRBD2 (5 bases each). Germline V gene lookup returns CDR1 MNHNY and CDR2 SVGAGI (reference sequence). V lost 2 bases, J lost 4 bases, and 14 bases lay in between. This CDR3 is built from 15 residues.

The chain carries TRBV20-1 and TRBJ2-1; 9 positions match TRBD1. CDR1 is DFQATT and CDR2 is SNEGSKA in the germline V gene (reference sequence). With V trimmed by 3 bases and J by 8 bases, 8 bases remained unmatched. CDR3 length: 14 residues. The CDR3 nucleotides are TGCAGTGCTAGGGCCCCAGGGACAGGGCATGAGCAGTTCTTC. Translated, it gives CSARAPGTGHEQFF.

This chain joins TRBV4-1 and TRBJ2-7; the D call may be TRBD1 or TRBD2 (5 bases each). V lost 2 bases and J lost 4, with 18 bases in between. The CDR3 runs 16 residues. Germline-derived CDR1 and CDR2 are MGHRA and YSYEKL. The CDR3 DNA reads TGCGCCAGCAGCCAATGTGAGGGGATGCCGGCGTACGAGCAGTACTTC. Translating gives CASSQCEGMPAYEQYF.

In this sample, this clonotype turned up a few times. The V gene is TRBV11-2, the J gene TRBJ2-1, with TRBD2 matching 14 bases. Looked up from germline, CDR1 is SGHAT and CDR2 is FQNNGV. The V segment lost 5 bases and the J segment 5 bases; nucleotides outside the gene matches: 5. This CDR3 region has 16 residues. The CDR3 DNA follows: TGTGCCAGCAGCAGACTAGCGGGGGGGCAGAACAATGAGCAGTTCTTC. It specifies CASSRLAGGQNNEQFF. Combining the CDR3 with reference TRBV11-2 and TRBJ2-1 gives the whole variable domain EAGVAQSPRYKIIEKRQSVAFWCNPISGHATLYWYQQILGQGPKLLIQFQNNGVVDDSQLPKDRFSAERLKGVDSTLKIQPAKLEDSAVYLCASSRLAGGQNNEQFFGPGTRLTVL.

This clonotype was counted a few times. The chain has TRBV6-5 and TRBJ2-3, with a tentative D call TRBD1 (6 bases). The CDR3 length is 15 residues. Germline V CDR1 and CDR2: MNHEY, SVGAGI. V shed 2 bases and J shed 4 bases, with 13 bases lying between them. The CDR3 is CASSYTVGGADTQYF. CDR3 DNA sequence: TGTGCCAGCAGTTACACTGTAGGGGGAGCAGATACGCAGTATTTT.

The chain links TRBV7-2 to TRBJ2-1; D could derive from TRBD1 or TRBD2 (5 bases each). Germline V CDR1 and CDR2: SGHTA, FQGNSA. Trimming removed 1 base at V and 9 bases at J, with 13 bases between. There are 14 residues in the CDR3. CDR3 in DNA: TGTGCCAGCAGCTTAGGTGGGGCCAGCGGTGAGCAGTTCTTC. Translated, it gives CASSLGGASGEQFF.

The V gene is TRBV5-1, the J gene TRBJ1-2, with 10 bases that match TRBD1. The J segment lost 7 bases and the V segment lost 0 bases, leaving 6 bases of the junction unmatched. CDR3 size: 15 residues. Germline-derived CDR1 and CDR2 are SGHRS and YFSETQ. CDR3 sequence: CASSLERQGASGYTF. The CDR3 DNA follows: TGCGCCAGCAGCTTGGAGCGACAGGGGGCTAGTGGCTACACCTTC.

This clonotype has more than one count but fewer than ten. This sequence joins TRBV7-2 and TRBJ2-5; unclear D gene. Looked up from germline, CDR1 is SGHTA and CDR2 is FQGNSA. The germline V and J ends were trimmed by 5 bases and 2 bases, with 12 bases remaining between them. The CDR3 sequence is 14 residues long. The CDR3 reads CASSPPRLQETQYF. CDR3 bases: TGTGCCAGCAGCCCCCCTCGGCTGCAAGAGACCCAGTACTTC.

This rearrangement joins TRBV4-3 to TRBJ2-3; a possible D gene is TRBD2 (6 bases). The CDR3 contains 18 residues. Germline V gives CDR1 LGHNA, CDR2 YSLEER. With 0 bases removed from V and 2 bases from J, the gap between germline ends came to 18 bases. CDR3 coding DNA: TGCGCCAGCAGCCAAGAGGGGTGGAGGGGAACCTTCACAGATACGCAGTATTTT. It encodes CASSQEGWRGTFTDTQYF.

In its sample, this clonotype was seen a few times. The chain joins TRBV7-2 to TRBJ2-1; tentatively, D is TRBD1 or TRBD2 (6 bases each). Germline-derived CDR1 and CDR2 are SGHTA and FQGNSA. The CDR3 loop spans 19 amino acids. V was clipped by 5 bases and J by 5 bases, with 28 bases between them. Here the CDR3 reads CASSQAYPADGGPNNEQFF. The DNA for the CDR3 is TGTGCCAGCAGCCAGGCCTACCCTGCTGATGGGGGGCCAAACAATGAGCAGTTCTTC.

The V gene is TRBV9, the J gene TRBJ2-3; D gene uncertain. This CDR3 spans 13 amino acids. From germline, CDR1 is SGDLS and CDR2 YYNGEE. The V and J ends lost 0 bases and 5 bases respectively, with 7 bases between them. The CDR3 sequence is CASSVGGVDTQYF. For the CDR3, the DNA is TGTGCCAGCAGCGTAGGGGGTGTAGATACGCAGTATTTT.

This clonotype has more than one count but fewer than ten. The chain uses TRBV20-1 and TRBJ1-2; D remains ambiguous. Per the germline V gene, CDR1 is DFQATT and CDR2 is SNEGSKA (reference sequence). V lost 3 bases and J 3 bases, leaving 5 bases between the germline ends. CDR3 length equals 11 residues. The CDR3 loop is CSARVDYGYTF. DNA of the CDR3: TGCAGTGCTAGGGTGGACTATGGCTACACCTTC.

The chain employs TRBV4-1 and TRBJ1-2; D not resolved. In germline, CDR1 is MGHRA, CDR2 YSYEKL. The CDR3 has 10 amino acids. The V end lost 5 bases, the J end lost 13 bases, and 11 bases lay between the germline ends. CDR3: CASSSERVTF. In nucleotides, the CDR3 is TGCGCCAGCAGCTCTGAACGGGTCACCTTC.

The rearrangement links TRBV2 to TRBJ2-7; D is perhaps TRBD2 (5 bases). CDR3 size: 14 residues. Germline CDR1 SNHLY, CDR2 FYNNEI. Trimming removed 7 bases at V and 3 bases at J, with 16 bases between. CDR3 amino acids: CASKDSGRVYEQYF. CDR3 in DNA: TGTGCCAGCAAAGACTCGGGGAGAGTCTACGAGCAGTACTTC.